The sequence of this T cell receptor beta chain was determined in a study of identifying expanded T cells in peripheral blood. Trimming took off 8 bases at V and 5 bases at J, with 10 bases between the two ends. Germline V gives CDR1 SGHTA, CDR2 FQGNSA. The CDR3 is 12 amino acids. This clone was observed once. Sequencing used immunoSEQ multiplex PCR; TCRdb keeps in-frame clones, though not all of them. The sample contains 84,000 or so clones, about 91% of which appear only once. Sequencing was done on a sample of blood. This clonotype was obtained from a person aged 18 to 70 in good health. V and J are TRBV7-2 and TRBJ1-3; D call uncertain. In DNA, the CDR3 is TGTGCCAGCCCTTGGACCCGAAACACCATATATTTT. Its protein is CASPWTRNTIYF.